The 26 T cell receptor beta chains below all came from one sample that was sequenced in a study of cytomegalovirus exposure and HLA in healthy donors. With 60 Vbeta and 13 Jbeta primers, the PCR was carried out. Assay used: immunoSEQ multiplex PCR; TCRdb lists only in-frame clones, some missing. The sample has under 200,000 clones; 73% are singletons. The sequenced material came from PBMCs. These TCRs come from a woman between 18 and 29 years old in good health and CMV-seropositive.

On this clone: The sample carries other DNA sequences with the same CDR3. DNA for the CDR3: TGTGCCAGCAGCTTAGCGCAAGGGGCGGGAACTGAAGCTTTCTTT. Translating gives CASSLAQGAGTEAFF. V and J are TRBV7-9 and TRBJ1-1; D might be TRBD1 (5 bases). Trimming removed 0 bases from V and 5 bases from J, with 13 bases in between. This CDR3 is 15 amino acids long. Germline V gene sequence: CDR1 SEHNR, CDR2 FQNEAQ (reference sequence).

V gene TRBV7-2 combines with J gene TRBJ2-1; 13 nucleotides align to TRBD2. Germline CDR1 reads SGHTA; CDR2 reads FQGNSA. The length of the CDR3 is 18 residues. J lost 5 bases, V lost 1 base, and 8 bases had no gene match. CDR3 loop: CASSLVGWGLAGNNEQFF. CDR3 DNA sequence: TGTGCCAGCAGCTTAGTAGGCTGGGGACTAGCGGGGAACAATGAGCAGTTCTTC.

The table lists this clone with a few counts. V usage is TRBV14 and J usage is TRBJ1-2; tentatively, D is TRBD1 (5 bases). V was trimmed by 4 bases and J by 0 bases, leaving 15 bases between them. This CDR3 spans 16 amino acids. CDR1 SGHDN and CDR2 FVKESK come from the germline V gene. CDR3: CASSRQRTRPNYGYTF. In DNA, the CDR3 is TGTGCCAGCAGCCGCCAAAGGACAAGGCCTAACTATGGCTACACCTTC.

CDR3 sequence reads: CASSFSPDYLSGANVLTF. The CDR3, as DNA: TGTGCCAGCAGTTTTTCCCCCGACTACCTCTCTGGGGCCAACGTCCTGACTTTC. The chain joins TRBV27 to TRBJ2-6, with a tentative D call TRBD2 (5 bases). CDR3 size: 18 residues. In germline, CDR1 is MNHEY, CDR2 SMNVEV (reference sequence). Trimming cost V 3 bases and J 0 bases, with 15 bases left between them.

This sequence joins TRBV11-2 and TRBJ2-2, with 8 nucleotides matching TRBD2. V lost 1 base to trimming and J lost 7 bases; unmatched junction nucleotides: 14. This CDR3 comprises 18 residues. Germline lookup yields CDR1 SGHAT and CDR2 FQNNGV. CDR3 bases: TGTGCCAGCAGCTTAGTGGACAGCGGGGGCCTCAGGGGCGGGGAGCTGTTTTTT. Translating gives CASSLVDSGGLRGGELFF.

This chain joins TRBV6-6 and TRBJ2-5; 8 positions agree with TRBD1. The CDR3 is made up of 14 amino acids. V was clipped by 4 bases and J by 1 base; unmatched bases: 2. Germline lookup yields CDR1 MNHNY and CDR2 SVGAGI (reference sequence). DNA of the CDR3: TGTGCCAGCAGTTTTGACAGGGGCCAAGAGACCCAGTACTTC. Its translation: CASSFDRGQETQYF.

This rearrangement joins TRBV27 to TRBJ1-2, with 7 bases matching TRBD1. The CDR3 extends over 14 amino acids. V was clipped by 5 bases and J by 4 bases; unmatched bases: 7. CDR1 MNHEY and CDR2 SMNVEV come from the germline V gene (reference sequence). The CDR3 region is CASSRRRQGYGYTF. For the CDR3, the DNA is TGTGCCAGCAGTAGAAGGCGACAGGGCTATGGCTACACCTTC.

In its sample, this clone was seen once. The chain has TRBV7-3 and TRBJ2-2; no firm D call. V gave up 0 bases and J gave up 5 bases, with 4 bases separating them. In germline, CDR1 is SGHTA, CDR2 FQGTGA. The CDR3 runs 13 residues. For the CDR3, the DNA is TGTGCCAGCAGCTTAACGAGGACCGGGGAGCTGTTTTTT. Translated: CASSLTRTGELFF. Together with reference TRBV7-3 and TRBJ2-2, the CDR3 gives the full variable domain: GAGVSQTPSNKVTEKGKYVELRCDPISGHTALYWYRQSLGQGPEFLIYFQGTGAADDSGLPNDRFFAVRPEGSVSTLKIQRTERGDSAVYLCASSLTRTGELFFGEGSRLTVL.

The V gene is TRBV2, the J gene TRBJ1-2; 7 positions match TRBD1. Per germline, CDR1 SNHLY and CDR2 FYNNEI. Trimming removed 10 bases from V and 1 base from J; junction bases left unmatched: 3. This CDR3 region has 12 residues. The CDR3 nucleotides read TGTGCCACGTGGGACAGTAACTATGGCTACACCTTC. It translates to CATWDSNYGYTF.

The J gene is TRBJ1-4, the V gene TRBV19, with TRBD1 matching over 9 bases. There are 15 residues in the CDR3. V lost 7 bases and J lost 4; bases outside the gene matches: 7. Germline V gene sequence: CDR1 LNHDA, CDR2 SQIVND (reference sequence). The CDR3 bases are TGTGCCAGTACCATGAGGGACAGGGTTAATGAAAAACTGTTTTTT. Encoded protein: CASTMRDRVNEKLFF.

The chain uses TRBV29-1 and TRBJ1-2; D remains unclear. Trimming pared 2 bases from V and 4 bases from J, leaving 14 bases between. This CDR3 has 14 amino acids. CDR1 and CDR2 (germline): SQVTM, ANQGSEA. In DNA, the CDR3 is TGCAGCGTTGAACAACTTCGGGGTCCCTATGGCTACACCTTC. Translating it yields CSVEQLRGPYGYTF.

CDR3 sequence (DNA): TGTGCCTGGAGTACTAGCAATGAGCAGTTCTTC. Translated, it gives CAWSTSNEQFF. The V gene is TRBV30, the J gene TRBJ2-1; D might be TRBD2 (5 bases). V shed 2 bases and J shed 6 bases, with 5 bases lying between them. The CDR3 runs to 11 residues. Germline CDR1 is GTSNPN and CDR2 is SVGIG (reference sequence).

The table lists this clone with a count of one. The chain has TRBV7-9 and TRBJ1-4; 7 bases are a match to TRBD1. The V and J ends lost 1 base and 15 bases, in that order; junction bases with no gene match: 5. This CDR3 has 12 amino acids. Germline loops: CDR1 SEHNR, CDR2 FQNEAQ (reference sequence). The CDR3 bases are TGTGCCAGCAGCTTAGACAGGGGATCGGTGTTTTTT. This translates into CASSLDRGSVFF. Full variable domain (rest looked up from reference TRBV7-9 and TRBJ1-4): DTGVSQNPRHKITKRGQNVTFRCDPISEHNRLYWYRQTLGQGPEFLTYFQNEAQLEKSRLLSDRFSAERPKGSFSTLEIQRTEQGDSAMYLCASSLDRGSVFFGSGTQLSVL.

The chain carries TRBV11-1 and TRBJ2-7; 12 nucleotides agree with TRBD2. The V gene end was trimmed by 4 bases and the J gene end by 2 bases; junction bases not matched to a gene: 6. Germline lookup yields CDR1 SGHAT and CDR2 FQDESV (reference sequence). This CDR3 has 16 amino acids. CDR3 sequence: CASSSRTSGRPYEQYF. As DNA, the CDR3 is TGTGCCAGCAGCTCCCGAACTAGCGGGAGGCCCTACGAGCAGTACTTC.

This clone was seen only once. The chain couples TRBV7-2 to TRBJ2-5; D might be TRBD2 (6 bases). CDR3 length: 15 amino acids. V gave up 0 bases and J gave up 3 bases, with 11 bases separating them. The germline CDR1 and CDR2 sequences are SGHTA and FQGNSA. This chain's CDR3 is CASSLAGGFKETQYF. The DNA for the CDR3 is TGTGCCAGCAGCTTAGCGGGGGGATTTAAAGAGACCCAGTACTTC.

The table lists this clone with a few counts. The chain couples TRBV5-1 to TRBJ2-7; D is ambiguous. The CDR3 totals 14 residues. V gave up 3 bases and J gave up 2 bases, with 12 bases separating them. Germline V gives CDR1 SGHRS, CDR2 YFSETQ. The CDR3 nucleotides read TGCGCCAGCAGCTCTGGTGGAGATCCCTACGAGCAGTACTTC. Protein sequence: CASSSGGDPYEQYF. Full variable domain (missing parts from reference TRBV5-1 and TRBJ2-7): KAGVTQTPRYLIKTRGQQVTLSCSPISGHRSVSWYQQTPGQGLQFLFEYFSETQRNKGNFPGRFSGRQFSNSRSEMNVSTLELGDSALYLCASSSGGDPYEQYFGPGTRLTVT.

This clone appeared a few times. The rearrangement uses TRBV5-4 and TRBJ2-1; no clear D. Germline V CDR1 and CDR2: SGHNT, YYREEE (reference sequence). The V and J ends lost 5 bases and 9 bases respectively, with 18 bases between them. This CDR3 spans 14 amino acids. CDR3 residues: CASSSDPSRSEQFF. The CDR3 nucleotides read TGTGCCAGCAGTTCCGATCCCTCTCGGAGTGAGCAGTTCTTC.

This clone was seen a handful of times. The CDR3 here is CASSLYGEVPNYGYTF. The DNA of the CDR3 is TGTGCCAGCAGCTTGTATGGGGAGGTCCCTAACTATGGCTACACCTTC. This sequence joins TRBV5-4 and TRBJ1-2; D remains unclear. Germline V gene lookup returns CDR1 SGHNT and CDR2 YYREEE (reference sequence). CDR3 length: 16 residues. Trimming removed 1 base at V and 0 bases at J, with 13 bases between.

This sequence joins TRBV5-4 and TRBJ2-2; perhaps TRBD1 as D (6 bases). Germline CDR1 and CDR2: SGHNT and YYREEE (reference sequence). The V end was cut by 2 bases, the J end by 4 bases, with 12 bases between. This CDR3 has 15 residues. The CDR3 DNA follows: TGTGCCAGCAGCTTCCAGGGGTGGAGCACCGGGGAGCTGTTTTTT. Its translation: CASSFQGWSTGELFF.

The chain links TRBV7-9 to TRBJ1-1; tentatively, D is TRBD1 (6 bases). The CDR3 is 13 amino acids. Germline V gives CDR1 SEHNR, CDR2 FQNEAQ (reference sequence). V was pared by 7 bases and J by 6 bases, with 15 bases between. The CDR3, as DNA: TGTGCCAGCACCAAAGACAGGCCTCCTGAAGCTTTCTTT. It specifies CASTKDRPPEAFF.

This chain joins TRBV7-8 and TRBJ1-1; 7 bases are shared with TRBD1. Per the germline V gene, CDR1 is SGHVS and CDR2 is FQNEAQ. Trimming took 5 bases from V and 8 from J; bases not matched to a gene: 5. The CDR3 length is 12 residues. DNA for the CDR3: TGTGCCAGCAGCCCACAGGGGACCGAAGCTTTCTTT. Its protein product is CASSPQGTEAFF.

The V call is TRBV7-8, the J call TRBJ2-5, with D tentatively TRBD1 (6 bases). The V gene lost 2 bases and the J gene lost 5 bases, with 18 bases spanning the gap. Germline V gives CDR1 SGHVS, CDR2 FQNEAQ. This CDR3 comprises 16 residues. Here the CDR3 reads CASSLSRRGLPETQYF. DNA of the CDR3: TGTGCCAGCAGCTTAAGTCGCAGGGGTCTTCCGGAGACCCAGTACTTC.

This sequence joins TRBV7-9 and TRBJ2-7; 10 nucleotides agree with TRBD2. Trimming at V came to 0 bases and at J to 0 bases, leaving 5 bases not matched to a gene. The germline V gene has CDR1 SEHNR and CDR2 FQNEAQ (reference sequence). This CDR3 spans 17 amino acids. The CDR3 protein is CASSLAVLAGDSYEQYF. In DNA, the CDR3 is TGTGCCAGCAGCTTAGCCGTGCTAGCGGGGGACTCCTACGAGCAGTACTTC.

The rearrangement uses TRBV7-9 and TRBJ2-3, with 11 bases aligning to TRBD1. The CDR3 consists of 15 residues. With 5 bases clipped from V and 2 bases from J, the junction kept 3 bases outside the gene matches. CDR1 and CDR2 (germline): SEHNR, FQNEAQ (reference sequence). The DNA of the CDR3 is TGTGCCAGCAGCAAGGGACAGGGGGTCACAGATACGCAGTATTTT. It specifies CASSKGQGVTDTQYF.

The rearrangement uses TRBV28 and TRBJ1-1; a possible D gene is TRBD1 (6 bases). V was cut by 3 bases and J by 0 bases, with 11 bases left in between. There are 15 residues in the CDR3. Germline loops: CDR1 MDHEN, CDR2 SYDVKM. The CDR3 DNA sequence: TGTGCCAGCAGTTTGACAGGACACATGAACACTGAAGCTTTCTTT. Amino acid sequence: CASSLTGHMNTEAFF.

V is TRBV11-2 and J is TRBJ2-5, with 9 bases that match TRBD1. With V trimmed by 5 bases and J by 3 bases, 7 bases remained unmatched. The CDR3 extends over 15 amino acids. CDR1 SGHAT and CDR2 FQNNGV come from the germline V gene. Written as DNA, the CDR3 is TGTGCCAGCAGCGGATTCGACAGGGGGAAAGAGACCCAGTACTTC. It yields the protein CASSGFDRGKETQYF.